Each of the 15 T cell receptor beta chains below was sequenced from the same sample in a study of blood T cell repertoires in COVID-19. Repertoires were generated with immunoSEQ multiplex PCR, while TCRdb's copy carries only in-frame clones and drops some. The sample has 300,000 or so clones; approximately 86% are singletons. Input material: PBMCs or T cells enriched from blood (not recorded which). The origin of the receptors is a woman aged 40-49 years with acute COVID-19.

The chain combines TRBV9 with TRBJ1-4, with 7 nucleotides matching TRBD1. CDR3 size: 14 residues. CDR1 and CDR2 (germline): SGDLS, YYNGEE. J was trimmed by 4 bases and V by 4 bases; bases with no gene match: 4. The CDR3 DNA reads TGTGCCAGCAGCCCGCGACAGGGTAATGAAAAACTGTTTTTT. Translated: CASSPRQGNEKLFF.

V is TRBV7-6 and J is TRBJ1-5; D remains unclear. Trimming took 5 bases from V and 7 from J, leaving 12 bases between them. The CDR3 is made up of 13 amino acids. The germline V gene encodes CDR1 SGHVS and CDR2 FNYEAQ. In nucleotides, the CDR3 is TGTGCCAGCAGCATAGGAGGCGGGCAGCCCCAGCATTTT. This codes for CASSIGGGQPQHF.

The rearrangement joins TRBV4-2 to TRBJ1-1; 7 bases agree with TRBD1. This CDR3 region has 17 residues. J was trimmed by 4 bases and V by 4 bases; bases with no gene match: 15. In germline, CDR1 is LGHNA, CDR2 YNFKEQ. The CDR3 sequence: CASSPKLRGIEGTEAFF. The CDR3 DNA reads TGTGCCAGCAGCCCCAAACTCAGGGGGATCGAAGGCACTGAAGCTTTCTTT.

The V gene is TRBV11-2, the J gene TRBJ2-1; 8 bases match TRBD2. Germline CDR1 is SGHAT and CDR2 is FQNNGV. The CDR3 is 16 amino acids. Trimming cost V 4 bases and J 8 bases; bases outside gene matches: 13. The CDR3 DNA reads TGTGCCAGCAGCTACGAGCCGGGACTAGTTATCTATGAGCAGTTCTTC. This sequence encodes CASSYEPGLVIYEQFF.

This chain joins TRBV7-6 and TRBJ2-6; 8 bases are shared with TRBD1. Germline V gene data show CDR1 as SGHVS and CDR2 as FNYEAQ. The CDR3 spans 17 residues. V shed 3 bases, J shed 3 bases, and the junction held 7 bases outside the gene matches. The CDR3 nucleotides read TGTGCCAGCAGCTTGGAAATCAGGGGGCATGGGGCCAACGTCCTGACTTTC. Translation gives CASSLEIRGHGANVLTF. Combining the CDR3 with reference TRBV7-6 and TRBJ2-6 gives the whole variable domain GAGVSQSPRYKVTKRGQDVALRCDPISGHVSLYWYRQALGQGPEFLTYFNYEAQQDKSGLPNDRFSAERPEGSISTLTIQRTEQRDSAMYRCASSLEIRGHGANVLTFGAGSRLTVL.

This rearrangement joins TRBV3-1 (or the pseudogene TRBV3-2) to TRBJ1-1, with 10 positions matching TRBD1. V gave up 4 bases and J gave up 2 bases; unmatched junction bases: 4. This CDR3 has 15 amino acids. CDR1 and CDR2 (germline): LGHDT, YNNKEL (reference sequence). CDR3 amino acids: CASSPGTGVNTEAFF. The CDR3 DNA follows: TGTGCCAGCAGCCCCGGGACAGGGGTCAACACTGAAGCTTTCTTT.

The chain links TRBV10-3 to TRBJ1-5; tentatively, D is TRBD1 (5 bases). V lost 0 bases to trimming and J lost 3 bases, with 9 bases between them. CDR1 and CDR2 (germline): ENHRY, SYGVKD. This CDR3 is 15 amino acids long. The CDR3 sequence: CAISESAGNNQPQHF. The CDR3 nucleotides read TGTGCCATCAGTGAGTCGGCAGGGAACAATCAGCCCCAGCATTTT.

The CDR3 loop is CAISTSTDYYGYTF. The CDR3, as DNA: TGTGCCATCAGTACCTCGACAGATTACTATGGCTACACCTTC. The chain is built from TRBV10-3 and TRBJ1-2, with a possible D match to TRBD1 (5 bases). CDR3 length: 14 amino acids. Germline V gene lookup returns CDR1 ENHRY and CDR2 SYGVKD. The V end was cut by 5 bases, the J end by 3 bases, with 13 bases between.

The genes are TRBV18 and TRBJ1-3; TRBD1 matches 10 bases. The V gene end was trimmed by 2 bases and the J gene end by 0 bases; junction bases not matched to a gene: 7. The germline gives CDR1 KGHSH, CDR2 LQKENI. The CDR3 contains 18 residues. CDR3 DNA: TGTGCCAGCTCACCAGTGAGGACAGGGGGTAACTCTGGAAACACCATATATTTT. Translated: CASSPVRTGGNSGNTIYF.

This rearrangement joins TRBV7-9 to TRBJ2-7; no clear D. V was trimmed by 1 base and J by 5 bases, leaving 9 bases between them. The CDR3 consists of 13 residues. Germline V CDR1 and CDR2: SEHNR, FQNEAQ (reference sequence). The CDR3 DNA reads TGTGCCAGCAGCTTAGGGCCCAGGAACGAGCAGTACTTC. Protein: CASSLGPRNEQYF.

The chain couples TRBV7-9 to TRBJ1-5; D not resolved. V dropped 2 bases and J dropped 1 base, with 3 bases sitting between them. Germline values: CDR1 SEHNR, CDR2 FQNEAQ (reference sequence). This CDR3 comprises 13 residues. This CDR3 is CASSLRSNQPQHF. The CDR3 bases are TGTGCCAGCAGCTTACGGAGCAATCAGCCCCAGCATTTT.

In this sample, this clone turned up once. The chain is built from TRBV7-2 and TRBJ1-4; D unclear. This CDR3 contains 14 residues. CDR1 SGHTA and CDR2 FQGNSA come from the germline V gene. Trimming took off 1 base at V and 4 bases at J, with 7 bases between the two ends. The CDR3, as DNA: TGTGCCAGCAGCTTAGGAGCCGATAATGAAAAACTGTTTTTT. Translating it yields CASSLGADNEKLFF.

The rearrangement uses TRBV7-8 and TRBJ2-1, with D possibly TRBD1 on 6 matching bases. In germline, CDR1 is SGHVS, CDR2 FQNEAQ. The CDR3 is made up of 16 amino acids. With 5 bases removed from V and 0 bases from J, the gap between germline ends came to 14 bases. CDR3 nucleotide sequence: TGTGCCAGCAGCCGTTCGGGACAAAGCTCCTACAATGAGCAGTTCTTC. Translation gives CASSRSGQSSYNEQFF. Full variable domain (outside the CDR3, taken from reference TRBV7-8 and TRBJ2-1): GAGVSQSPRYKVAKRGQDVALRCDPISGHVSLFWYQQALGQGPEFLTYFQNEAQLDKSGLPSDRFFAERPEGSVSTLKIQRTQQEDSAVYLCASSRSGQSSYNEQFFGPGTRLTVL.

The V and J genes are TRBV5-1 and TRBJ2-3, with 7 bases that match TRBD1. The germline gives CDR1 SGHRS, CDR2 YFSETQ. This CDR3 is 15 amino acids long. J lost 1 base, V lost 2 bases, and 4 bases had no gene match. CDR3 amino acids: CASSFQGVGTDTQYF. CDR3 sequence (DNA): TGCGCCAGCAGCTTTCAGGGGGTAGGCACAGATACGCAGTATTTT.

CDR3 loop: CASKLAGGTDTQYF. Here the CDR3 DNA reads TGTGCCAGTAAACTAGCGGGGGGGACAGATACGCAGTATTTT. The V and J genes are TRBV19 and TRBJ2-3; 13 bases are a match to TRBD2. V was clipped by 7 bases and J by 3 bases; unmatched bases: 1. The CDR3 has 14 amino acids. Germline V gene sequence: CDR1 LNHDA, CDR2 SQIVND (reference sequence).